This is a list of T cell receptor beta chains from one sample in a study of blood T cell repertoires in COVID-19. Only in-frame clones appear in the TCRdb table, and some are missing; sequencing was by immunoSEQ multiplex PCR. The data contain roughly 290,000 clones, around 85% of them seen just once; the ten biggest clones take up 0.7% to 0.9%. The sequenced material came from peripheral blood. Source of these receptors: a human donor with COVID-19, enrolled during active disease. The donor label of this sample is uncertain. Both conserved end residues are part of each CDR3. A D gene is named only where the DNA matches it firmly. Some rows mark clone size as missing; the rest say once, few, many or name a class of expanded clone.

d_gene,j_gene,v_gene,abundance,CDR3aa,CDR3nt
-,TRBJ1-1,TRBV5-1,-,CASSLGQANTEAFF,TGCGCCAGCAGCTTGGGACAGGCGAACACTGAAGCTTTCTTT
-,TRBJ1-5,TRBV9,few,CASGGADQPQHF,TGTGCCTCGGGGGGGGCGGATCAGCCCCAGCATTTT
TRBD1,TRBJ2-2,TRBV10-1,-,CASSPSQGRYTGELFF,TGCGCCAGCAGTCCTTCACAGGGGCGATACACCGGGGAGCTGTTTTTT
-,TRBJ2-1,TRBV6-2/TRBV6-3,-,CASSYSSAWSSYNEQFF,TGTGCCAGCAGTTACTCATCGGCGTGGAGCTCCTACAATGAGCAGTTCTTC
TRBD1,TRBJ2-7,TRBV28,few,CASSRTGQGYEQYF,TGTGCCAGCAGTCGGACGGGACAGGGCTACGAGCAGTACTTC
-,TRBJ2-2,TRBV10-3,-,CAINSGNTGELFF,TGTGCCATAAATAGCGGGAACACCGGGGAGCTGTTTTTT
TRBD1,TRBJ2-7,TRBV28,-,CAGGTGVYEQYF,TGTGCCGGGGGGACAGGGGTCTACGAGCAGTACTTC
TRBD1,TRBJ2-7,TRBV7-3,-,CASSAFGTATYEQYF,TGTGCCAGCAGCGCCTTTGGGACAGCTACCTACGAGCAGTACTTC
TRBD2,TRBJ2-5,TRBV7-2,-,CASSFTSGIKGETQYF,TGTGCCAGCAGCTTCACTAGCGGGATTAAGGGAGAGACCCAGTACTTC
TRBD2,TRBJ2-7,TRBV7-2,-,CASSLRVAGLYEQYF,TGTGCCAGCAGCTTACGGGTAGCGGGCCTCTACGAGCAGTACTTC
-,TRBJ1-3,TRBV28,-,CASSSLGGGPRGNTIYF,TGTGCCAGCAGTTCGTTGGGCGGGGGTCCCCGGGGAAACACCATATATTTT
-,TRBJ1-1,TRBV7-3,-,CASSLFRVGANTEAFF,TGTGCCAGCAGCTTATTCCGGGTGGGGGCGAACACTGAAGCTTTCTTT
-,TRBJ2-7,TRBV29-1,-,CSVAHSIYEQYF,TGCAGCGTTGCTCACAGCATCTACGAGCAGTACTTC
-,TRBJ2-2,TRBV5-6,-,CASSSRRLTGVGTGELFF,TGTGCCAGCAGCTCCAGGAGGTTGACGGGGGTGGGGACCGGGGAGCTGTTTTTT
TRBD1,TRBJ1-1,TRBV11-2,once,CASSPGQGKTEAFF,TGTGCCAGCAGCCCCGGACAGGGAAAAACTGAAGCTTTCTTT
-,TRBJ1-2,TRBV28,-,CASRKTRTVTNYGYTF,TGTGCCAGCCGAAAAACCCGGACAGTTACTAACTATGGCTACACCTTC
-,TRBJ1-1,TRBV28,-,CASSFAGSGAFF,TGTGCCAGCAGTTTTGCAGGGTCCGGGGCTTTCTTT
TRBD1,TRBJ2-7,TRBV11-1,-,CASSFPLGQGYEQYF,TGTGCCAGCAGCTTCCCTCTGGGACAGGGATACGAGCAGTACTTC
-,TRBJ1-4,TRBV18,-,CASSPFGVAGDSEKLFF,TGTGCCAGCTCACCTTTCGGGGTGGCAGGGGATAGCGAAAAACTGTTTTTT
TRBD1,TRBJ1-2,TRBV15,-,CATSNRDRTDYGYTF,TGTGCCACCAGCAATCGGGACAGAACTGACTATGGCTACACCTTC
-,TRBJ2-3,TRBV7-3,-,CASSQGHSTDTQYF,TGTGCCAGCAGCCAAGGACATAGCACAGATACGCAGTATTTT
-,TRBJ1-4,TRBV5-4,-,CASSLDPGSVYQGGEKLFF,TGTGCCAGCAGCTTGGACCCGGGTTCCGTTTATCAAGGGGGTGAAAAACTGTTTTTT
-,TRBJ1-1,TRBV7-2,once,CASNWEWTTEAFF,TGTGCCAGCAATTGGGAGTGGACCACTGAAGCTTTCTTT
-,TRBJ1-5,TRBV27,-,CASSLRQGNQPQHF,TGTGCCAGCAGTTTAAGGCAGGGCAATCAGCCCCAGCATTTT
-,TRBJ1-1,TRBV27,-,CASSLFPQSQGRGAFF,TGTGCCAGCAGTTTATTTCCCCAGTCCCAGGGTAGAGGAGCTTTCTTT
-,TRBJ1-4,TRBV15,-,CATSRALVRGQEEKLFF,TGTGCCACCAGCAGAGCCCTCGTCCGGGGTCAGGAGGAAAAACTGTTTTTT
TRBD2,TRBJ2-5,TRBV5-6,-,CASSLEAGTAEETQYF,TGTGCCAGCAGCTTAGAAGCGGGAACGGCGGAAGAGACCCAGTACTTC
-,TRBJ2-1,TRBV7-2,-,CASSGPGGNEQFF,TGTGCCAGCAGCGGTCCAGGAGGCAATGAGCAGTTCTTC
TRBD2,TRBJ2-2,TRBV7-2,-,CASSLSSGPNTGELFF,TGTGCCAGCAGCTTATCTAGCGGTCCGAACACCGGGGAGCTGTTTTTT